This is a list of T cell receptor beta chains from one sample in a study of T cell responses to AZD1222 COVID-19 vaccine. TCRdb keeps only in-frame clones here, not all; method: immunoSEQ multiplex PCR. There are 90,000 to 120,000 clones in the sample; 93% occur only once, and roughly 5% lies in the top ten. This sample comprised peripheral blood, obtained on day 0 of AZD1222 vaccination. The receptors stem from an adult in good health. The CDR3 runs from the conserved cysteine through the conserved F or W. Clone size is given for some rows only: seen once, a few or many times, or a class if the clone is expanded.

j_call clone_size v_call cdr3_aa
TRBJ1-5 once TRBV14 CASTGQINQPQHF
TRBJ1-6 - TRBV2 CATRGGYSPLHF
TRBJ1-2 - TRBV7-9 CASSPRTGTDHYGYTF
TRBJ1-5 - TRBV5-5 CASSRTGTENQPQHF
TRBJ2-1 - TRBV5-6 CASSLTGSYNEQFF
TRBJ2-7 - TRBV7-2 CASSFRLSSSYEQYF
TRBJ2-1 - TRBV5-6 CASSPSRGAYNEQFF
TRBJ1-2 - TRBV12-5 CASGPRRQGPNYGYTF
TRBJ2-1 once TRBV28 CASNLDFSYNEQFF
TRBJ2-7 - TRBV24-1 CATSDPMVAGVCEQYF
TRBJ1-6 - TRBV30 CAWSVPGLGSYNSPLHF
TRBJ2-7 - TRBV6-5 CASSYGTLMAYEQYF
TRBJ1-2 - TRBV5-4 CASSLKGQGAGGYTF
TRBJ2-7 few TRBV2 CASRQLQGDEQYF
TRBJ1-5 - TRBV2 CASRGQGAQPQHF
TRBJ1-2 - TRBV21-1 CASSKGKVWKGYTF
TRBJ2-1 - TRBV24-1 CATSEGQPYNEQFF
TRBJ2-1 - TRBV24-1 CATSDPAKGLATNEQFF
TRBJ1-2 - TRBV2 CASSERDVYGYTF